A selection of T cell receptor beta chains follows, all from one sample in a study of T cell responses to AZD1222 COVID-19 vaccine. The data were produced by immunoSEQ multiplex PCR, yet TCRdb's version contains in-frame clones alone and is incomplete. The sample lists fewer than 200,000 clones, around 92% seen once, with 10% in the top ten. Here the sequenced sample was peripheral blood, taken on day 0 of AZD1222 vaccination. The receptor set was obtained from an adult in good health. Both conserved end residues are part of each CDR3. Each record gives: J gene, D gene, V gene, clone size, CDR3 protein, CDR3 DNA. The D gene is left open where the match is weak. The size field is filled for only some rows; it gives once, few, many or a size class.

j_call: TRBJ1-1
d_call: TRBD1
v_call: TRBV4-2
clone_size: .
cdr3_aa: CASSQGQGRRDTEAFF
cdr3_nt: TGTGCCAGCAGCCAAGGACAGGGTCGGCGGGACACTGAAGCTTTCTTT

j_call: TRBJ1-4
d_call: TRBD1
v_call: TRBV7-9
clone_size: few
cdr3_aa: CASSWGTGDLGKLFF
cdr3_nt: TGTGCCAGCAGCTGGGGGACAGGGGACCTGGGAAAACTGTTTTTT

j_call: TRBJ1-5
d_call: .
v_call: TRBV7-9
clone_size: .
cdr3_aa: CASSLGASNQPQHF
cdr3_nt: TGTGCCAGCAGCCTAGGGGCGAGCAATCAGCCCCAGCATTTT

j_call: TRBJ1-2
d_call: TRBD1
v_call: TRBV30
clone_size: .
cdr3_aa: CAWSGGTGGFRGYTF
cdr3_nt: TGTGCCTGGAGTGGCGGGACAGGGGGCTTTCGTGGCTACACCTTC

j_call: TRBJ1-1
d_call: .
v_call: TRBV29-1
clone_size: .
cdr3_aa: CSVEVSGILPEAFF
cdr3_nt: TGCAGCGTTGAAGTATCAGGGATTCTCCCTGAAGCTTTCTTT

j_call: TRBJ2-5
d_call: .
v_call: TRBV5-1
clone_size: .
cdr3_aa: CASKGGTETQYF
cdr3_nt: TGCGCCAGCAAAGGAGGTACCGAGACCCAGTACTTC

j_call: TRBJ2-1
d_call: TRBD2
v_call: TRBV19
clone_size: .
cdr3_aa: CASKAGSAYNEQFF
cdr3_nt: TGTGCCAGCAAAGCGGGGAGCGCCTACAATGAGCAGTTCTTC

j_call: TRBJ2-5
d_call: .
v_call: TRBV28
clone_size: .
cdr3_aa: CASSLGRQETQYF
cdr3_nt: TGTGCCAGCAGTTTAGGTAGACAAGAGACCCAGTACTTC

j_call: TRBJ1-5
d_call: .
v_call: TRBV19
clone_size: .
cdr3_aa: CASSVGPSNQPQHF
cdr3_nt: TGTGCCAGTAGTGTGGGACCTAGCAATCAGCCCCAGCATTTT

j_call: TRBJ1-2
d_call: .
v_call: TRBV28
clone_size: .
cdr3_aa: CASSSTSGYTF
cdr3_nt: TGTGCCAGCAGTTCCACTTCAGGCTACACCTTC

j_call: TRBJ2-7
d_call: .
v_call: TRBV10-3
clone_size: .
cdr3_aa: CAISERRGTYEQYF
cdr3_nt: TGTGCCATCAGTGAGAGAAGAGGAACCTACGAGCAGTACTTC

j_call: TRBJ2-7
d_call: .
v_call: TRBV12-5
clone_size: .
cdr3_aa: CASGLRYEQYF
cdr3_nt: TGTGCTAGTGGTTTGCGCTACGAGCAGTACTTC